A selection of T cell receptor beta chains follows, all from one sample in a study of CD8+CD57+ T cells in acquired aplastic anemia. One entry per CDR3 protein, called by TCRdb with MiXCR from the reads. The repertoire holds 150,000 to 200,000 distinct CDR3 sequences, with under 70% as singletons. Sample: sorted CD4+, CD8+, or CD8+CD57+ T cells (not recorded which) from PBMCs. All receptors come from a human donor with severe aplastic anemia or a healthy control (not recorded which). Each CDR3 is given with its conserved first and last residue. D genes are given only for firm matches. Rows give clone size only sometimes, using once, few, many, or a class for an expanded clone.

V gene	D gene	clone size	CDR3 length	J gene	CDR3 protein	CDR3 DNA
TRBV9	TRBD1	NA	15	TRBJ2-7	CASSVGQGGIYEQYF	TGTGCCAGCAGCGTAGGACAGGGGGGGATCTACGAGCAGTACTTC
TRBV19	NA	NA	14	TRBJ2-7	CASSIVDSRREQYF	TGTGCCAGTAGTATAGTGGACAGCCGGAGGGAGCAGTACTTC
TRBV19	NA	NA	15	TRBJ2-1	CASSISGDSYNEQFF	TGTGCCAGTAGTATAAGTGGAGACTCCTACAATGAGCAGTTCTTC
TRBV5-5	NA	once	14	TRBJ1-1	CASSLVLGDPEAFF	TGCGCCAGCAGCTTGGTCCTAGGGGATCCTGAAGCTTTCTTT
TRBV29-1	NA	NA	10	TRBJ2-7	CSVDQIEQYF	TGCAGCGTTGACCAGATCGAGCAGTACTTC
TRBV10-3	NA	NA	15	TRBJ2-2	CAISRTTAETEELFF	TGTGCCATCAGTCGGACAACAGCGGAAACCGAGGAGCTGTTTTTT
TRBV20-1	NA	few	11	TRBJ2-7	CSPGTHYEQYF	TGCAGCCCCGGGACTCATTACGAGCAGTACTTC
TRBV19	TRBD1	once	17	TRBJ1-1	CASSIDWTGLGNTEAFF	TGTGCCAGTAGTATAGACTGGACAGGGCTCGGGAACACTGAAGCTTTCTTT
TRBV6-4	NA	NA	14	TRBJ1-6	CASSDGGDNSPLHF	TGTGCCAGCAGTGACGGGGGCGATAATTCACCCCTCCACTTT
TRBV7-2	NA	NA	10	TRBJ2-7	CASGEAEQYF	TGTGCCAGCGGGGAGGCCGAGCAGTACTTC
TRBV15	TRBD1	NA	15	TRBJ1-6	CATSGQDSYNSPLHF	TGTGCCACCTCCGGACAGGACTCCTATAATTCACCCCTCCACTTT
TRBV2	TRBD2	NA	15	TRBJ2-5	CASLNSGGAGETQYF	TGTGCCAGCCTGAATAGCGGGGGGGCAGGAGAGACCCAGTACTTC
TRBV7-9	TRBD1	NA	14	TRBJ1-2	CASSQRTGGHGYTF	TGTGCCAGCAGCCAGAGGACAGGGGGCCATGGCTACACCTTC
TRBV2	NA	many	13	TRBJ1-1	CASIGDFNTEAFF	TGTGCCAGCATCGGCGACTTCAACACTGAAGCTTTCTTT
TRBV12-3/TRBV12-4	TRBD1	NA	14	TRBJ1-6	CASSKGQVNSPLHF	TGTGCCAGCAGTAAGGGACAGGTCAATTCACCCCTCCACTTT
TRBV15	NA	few	14	TRBJ1-2	CATSIRGAYHGYTF	TGTGCCACCAGCATTAGGGGCGCGTATCATGGCTACACCTTC
TRBV28	NA	many	14	TRBJ2-5	CASSYGADQETQYF	TGTGCCAGCAGTTACGGGGCAGATCAAGAGACCCAGTACTTC
TRBV6-6	TRBD2	NA	16	TRBJ2-7	CASSPLTSGSSYEQYF	TGTGCCAGCAGTCCACTGACTAGCGGAAGCTCCTACGAGCAGTACTTC